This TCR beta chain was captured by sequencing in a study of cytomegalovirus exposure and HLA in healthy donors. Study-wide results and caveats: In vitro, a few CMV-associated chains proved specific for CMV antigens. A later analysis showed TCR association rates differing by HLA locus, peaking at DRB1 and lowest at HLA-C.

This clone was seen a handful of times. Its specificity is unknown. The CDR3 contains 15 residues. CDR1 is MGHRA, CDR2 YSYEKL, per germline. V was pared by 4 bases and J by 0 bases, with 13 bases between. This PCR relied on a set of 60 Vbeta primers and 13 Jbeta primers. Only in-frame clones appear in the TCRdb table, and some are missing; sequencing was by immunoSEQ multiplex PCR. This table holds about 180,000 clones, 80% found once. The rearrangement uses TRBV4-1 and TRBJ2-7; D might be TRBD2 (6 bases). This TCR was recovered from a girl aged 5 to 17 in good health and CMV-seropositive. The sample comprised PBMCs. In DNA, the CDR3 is TGCGCCAGCAGCCCTTTAGCGGAAAGCTCCTACGAGCAGTACTTC. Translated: CASSPLAESSYEQYF.